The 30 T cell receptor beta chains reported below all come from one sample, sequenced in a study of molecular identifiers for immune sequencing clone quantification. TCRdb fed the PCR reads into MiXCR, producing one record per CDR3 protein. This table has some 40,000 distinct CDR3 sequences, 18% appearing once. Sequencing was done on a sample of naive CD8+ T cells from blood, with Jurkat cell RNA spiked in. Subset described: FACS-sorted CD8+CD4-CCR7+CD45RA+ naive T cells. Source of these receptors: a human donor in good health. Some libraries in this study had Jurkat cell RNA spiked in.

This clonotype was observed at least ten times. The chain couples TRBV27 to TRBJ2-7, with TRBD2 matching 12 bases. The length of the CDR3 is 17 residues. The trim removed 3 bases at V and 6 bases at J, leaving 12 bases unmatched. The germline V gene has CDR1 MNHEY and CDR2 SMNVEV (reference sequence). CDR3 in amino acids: CASSFLSTSGRSGEQYF. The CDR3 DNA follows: TGTGCCAGCAGTTTCCTTTCGACTAGCGGGAGATCGGGCGAGCAGTACTTC.

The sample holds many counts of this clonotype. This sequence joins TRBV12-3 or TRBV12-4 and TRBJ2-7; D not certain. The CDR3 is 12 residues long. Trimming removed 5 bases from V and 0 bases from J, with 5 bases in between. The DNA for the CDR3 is TGTGCCAGCAGTAGGGCCTCCTACGAGCAGTACTTC. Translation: CASSRASYEQYF.

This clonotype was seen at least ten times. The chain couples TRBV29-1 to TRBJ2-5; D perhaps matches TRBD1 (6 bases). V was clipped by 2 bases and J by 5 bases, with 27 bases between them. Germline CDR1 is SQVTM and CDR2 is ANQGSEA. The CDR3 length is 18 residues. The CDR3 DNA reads TGCAGCGTTGAACATGTCTGGTGGACAGAGGAAAAGAGGGAGACCCAGTACTTC. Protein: CSVEHVWWTEEKRETQYF. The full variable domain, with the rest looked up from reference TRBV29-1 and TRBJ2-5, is SAVISQKPSRDICQRGTSLTIQCQVDSQVTMMFWYRQQPGQSLTLIATANQGSEATYESGFVIDKFPISRPNLTFSTLTVSNMSPEDSSIYLCSVEHVWWTEEKRETQYFGPGTRLLVL.

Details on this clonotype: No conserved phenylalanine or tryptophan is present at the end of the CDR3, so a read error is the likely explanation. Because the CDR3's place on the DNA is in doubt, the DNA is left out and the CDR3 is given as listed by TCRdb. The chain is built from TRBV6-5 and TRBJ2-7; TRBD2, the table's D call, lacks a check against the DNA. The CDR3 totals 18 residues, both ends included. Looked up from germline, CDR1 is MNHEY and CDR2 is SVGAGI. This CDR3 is CASSLGVGREGLLYERYL.

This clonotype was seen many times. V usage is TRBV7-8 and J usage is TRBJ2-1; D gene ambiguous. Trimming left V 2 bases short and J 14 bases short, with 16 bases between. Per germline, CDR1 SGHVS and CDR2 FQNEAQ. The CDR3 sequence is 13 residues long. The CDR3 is CASSLIKRDLKFF. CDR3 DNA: TGTGCCAGCAGCTTAATAAAAAGAGACCTGAAGTTCTTC.

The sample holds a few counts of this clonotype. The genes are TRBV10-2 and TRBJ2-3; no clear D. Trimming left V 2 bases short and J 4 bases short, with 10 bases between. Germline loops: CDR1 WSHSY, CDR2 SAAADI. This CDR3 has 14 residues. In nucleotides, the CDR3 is TGCGCCAGCAGTGAGGGTCAAGCGCCAGATACGCAGTATTTT. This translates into CASSEGQAPDTQYF.

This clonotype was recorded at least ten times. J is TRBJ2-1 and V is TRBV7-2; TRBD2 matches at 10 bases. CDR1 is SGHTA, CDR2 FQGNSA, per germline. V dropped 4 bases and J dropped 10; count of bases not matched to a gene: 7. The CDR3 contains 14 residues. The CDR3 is CTSSSRTSGKEQFF. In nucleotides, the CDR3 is TGTACCAGCAGCTCCCGGACTAGCGGAAAAGAGCAGTTCTTC.

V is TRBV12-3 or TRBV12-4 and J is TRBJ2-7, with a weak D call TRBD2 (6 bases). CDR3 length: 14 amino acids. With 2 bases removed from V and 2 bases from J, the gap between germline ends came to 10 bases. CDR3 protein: CASSLFGGTYEQYF. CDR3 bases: TGTGCCAGCAGTTTATTTGGGGGGACCTACGAGCAGTACTTC.

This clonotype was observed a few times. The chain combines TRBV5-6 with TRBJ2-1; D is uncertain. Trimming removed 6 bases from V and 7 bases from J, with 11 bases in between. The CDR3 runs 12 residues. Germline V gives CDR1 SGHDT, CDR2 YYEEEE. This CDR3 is CASNGIRNEQFF. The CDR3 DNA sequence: TGTGCCAGCAATGGAATCAGGAATGAGCAGTTCTTC.

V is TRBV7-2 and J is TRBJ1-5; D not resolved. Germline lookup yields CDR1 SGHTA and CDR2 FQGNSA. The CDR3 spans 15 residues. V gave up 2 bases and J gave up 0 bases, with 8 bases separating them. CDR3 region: CASSLRPYSNQPQHF. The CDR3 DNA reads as TGTGCCAGCAGCTTAAGGCCGTATAGCAATCAGCCCCAGCATTTT.

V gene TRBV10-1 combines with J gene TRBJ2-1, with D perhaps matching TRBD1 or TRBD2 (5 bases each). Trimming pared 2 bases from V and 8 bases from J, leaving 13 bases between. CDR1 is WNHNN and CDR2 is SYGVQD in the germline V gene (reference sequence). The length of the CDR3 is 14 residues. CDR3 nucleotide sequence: TGCGCCAGCAGTGAGGCACGGGGCCAGGATGAGCAGTTCTTC. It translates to CASSEARGQDEQFF.

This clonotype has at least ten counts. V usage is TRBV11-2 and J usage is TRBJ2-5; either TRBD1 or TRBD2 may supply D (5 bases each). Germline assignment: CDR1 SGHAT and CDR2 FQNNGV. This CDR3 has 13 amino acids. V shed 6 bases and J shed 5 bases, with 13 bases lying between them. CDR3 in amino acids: CASSLWDLETQYF. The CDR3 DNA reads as TGTGCCAGCAGTTTATGGGACCTTGAGACCCAGTACTTC.

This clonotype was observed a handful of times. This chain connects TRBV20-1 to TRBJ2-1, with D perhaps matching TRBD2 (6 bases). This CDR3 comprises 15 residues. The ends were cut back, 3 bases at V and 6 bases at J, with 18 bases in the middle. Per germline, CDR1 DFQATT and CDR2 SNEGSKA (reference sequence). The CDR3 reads CSASDGGPFGNEQFF. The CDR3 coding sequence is TGCAGTGCTAGTGATGGAGGGCCTTTCGGCAATGAGCAGTTCTTC.

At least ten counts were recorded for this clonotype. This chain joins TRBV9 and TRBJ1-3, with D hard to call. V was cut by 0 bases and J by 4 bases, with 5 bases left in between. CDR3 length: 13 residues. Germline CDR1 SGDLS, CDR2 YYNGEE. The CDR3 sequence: CASSVASGNTIYF. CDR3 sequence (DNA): TGTGCCAGCAGCGTAGCGTCGGGAAACACCATATATTTT. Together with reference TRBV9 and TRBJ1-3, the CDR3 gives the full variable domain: DSGVTQTPKHLITATGQRVTLRCSPRSGDLSVYWYQQSLDQGLQFLIQYYNGEERAKGNILERFSAQQFPDLHSELNLSSLELGDSALYFCASSVASGNTIYFGEGSWLTVV.

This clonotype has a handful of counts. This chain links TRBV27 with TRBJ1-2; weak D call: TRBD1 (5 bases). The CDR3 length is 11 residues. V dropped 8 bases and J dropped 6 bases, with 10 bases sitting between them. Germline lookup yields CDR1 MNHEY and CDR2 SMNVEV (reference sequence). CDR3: CASWGWDGYTF. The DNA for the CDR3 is TGTGCCAGCTGGGGGTGGGATGGCTACACCTTC.

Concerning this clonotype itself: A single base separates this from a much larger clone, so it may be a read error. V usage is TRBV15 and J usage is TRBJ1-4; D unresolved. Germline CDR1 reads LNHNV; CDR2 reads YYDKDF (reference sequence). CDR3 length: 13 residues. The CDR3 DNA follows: TGTGCCACCAGCAGCGGAGTTAATGGAAAACTGTTTTTT. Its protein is CATSSGVNGKLFF.

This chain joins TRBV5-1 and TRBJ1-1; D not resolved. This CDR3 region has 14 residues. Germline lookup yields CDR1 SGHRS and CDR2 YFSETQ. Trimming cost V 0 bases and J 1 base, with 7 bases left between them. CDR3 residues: CASSLAPGNTEAFF. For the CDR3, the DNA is TGCGCCAGCAGCTTGGCGCCAGGGAACACTGAAGCTTTCTTT.

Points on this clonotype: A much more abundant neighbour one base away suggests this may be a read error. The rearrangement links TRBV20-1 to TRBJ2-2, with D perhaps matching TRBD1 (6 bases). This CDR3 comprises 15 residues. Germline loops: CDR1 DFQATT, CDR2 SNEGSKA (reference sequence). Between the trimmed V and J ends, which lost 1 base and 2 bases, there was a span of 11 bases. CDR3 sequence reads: CSARVGRGNTGELFF. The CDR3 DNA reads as TGCAGTGCTAGAGTAGGCAGGGGCAACACCGGGGAGCTGTTTTTT.

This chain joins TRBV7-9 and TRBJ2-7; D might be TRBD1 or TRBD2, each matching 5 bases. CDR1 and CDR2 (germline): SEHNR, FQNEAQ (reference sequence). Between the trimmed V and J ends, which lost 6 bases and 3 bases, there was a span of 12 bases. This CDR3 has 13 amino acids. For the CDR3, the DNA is TGTGCCAGCAGGGGGACGGCGGACTACGAGCAGTACTTC. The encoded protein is CASRGTADYEQYF.

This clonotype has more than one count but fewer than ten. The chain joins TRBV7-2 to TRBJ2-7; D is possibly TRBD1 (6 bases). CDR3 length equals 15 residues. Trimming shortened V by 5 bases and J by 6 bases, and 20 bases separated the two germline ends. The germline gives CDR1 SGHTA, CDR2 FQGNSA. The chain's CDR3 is CASSPGMGAFAEQYF. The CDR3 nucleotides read TGTGCCAGCAGCCCCGGCATGGGGGCGTTTGCCGAGCAGTACTTC.

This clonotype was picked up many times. The CDR3 region has the DNA TGTGCCAGCAGTTTCCTCTCCGGCTACGAGCAGTACTTC. Translation gives CASSFLSGYEQYF. The chain employs TRBV28 and TRBJ2-7; unclear D gene. Germline V CDR1 and CDR2: MDHEN, SYDVKM. V was shortened by 3 bases and J by 3 bases, with 9 bases between the two germline ends. The CDR3 is made up of 13 amino acids.

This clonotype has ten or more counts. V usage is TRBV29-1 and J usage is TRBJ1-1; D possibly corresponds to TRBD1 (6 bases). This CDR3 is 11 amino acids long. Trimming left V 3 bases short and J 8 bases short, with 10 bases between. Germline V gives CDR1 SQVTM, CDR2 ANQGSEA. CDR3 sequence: CSVDLQGEAFF. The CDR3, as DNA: TGCAGCGTTGATTTGCAGGGGGAAGCTTTCTTT. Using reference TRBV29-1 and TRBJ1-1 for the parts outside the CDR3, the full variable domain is SAVISQKPSRDICQRGTSLTIQCQVDSQVTMMFWYRQQPGQSLTLIATANQGSEATYESGFVIDKFPISRPNLTFSTLTVSNMSPEDSSIYLCSVDLQGEAFFGQGTRLTVV.

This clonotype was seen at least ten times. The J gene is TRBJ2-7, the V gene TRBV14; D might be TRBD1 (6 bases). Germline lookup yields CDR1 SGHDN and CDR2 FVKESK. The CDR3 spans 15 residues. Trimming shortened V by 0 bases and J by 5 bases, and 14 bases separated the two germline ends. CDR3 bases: TGTGCCAGCAGCCAAGATTGGGGGCGCGTCCACGAGCAGTACTTC. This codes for CASSQDWGRVHEQYF.

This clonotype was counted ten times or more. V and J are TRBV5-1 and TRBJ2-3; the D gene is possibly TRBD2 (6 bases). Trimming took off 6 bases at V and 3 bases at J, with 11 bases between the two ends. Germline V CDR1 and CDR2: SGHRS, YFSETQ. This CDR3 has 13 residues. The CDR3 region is CASKWGVTDTQYF. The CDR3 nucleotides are TGCGCCAGCAAATGGGGGGTGACAGATACGCAGTATTTT. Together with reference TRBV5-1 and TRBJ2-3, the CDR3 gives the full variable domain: KAGVTQTPRYLIKTRGQQVTLSCSPISGHRSVSWYQQTPGQGLQFLFEYFSETQRNKGNFPGRFSGRQFSNSRSEMNVSTLELGDSALYLCASKWGVTDTQYFGPGTRLTVL.

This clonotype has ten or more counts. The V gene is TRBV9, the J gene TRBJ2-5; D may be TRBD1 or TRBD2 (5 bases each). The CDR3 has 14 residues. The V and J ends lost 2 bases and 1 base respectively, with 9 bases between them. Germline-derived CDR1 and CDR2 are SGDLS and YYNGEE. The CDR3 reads CASSVSGTQETQYF. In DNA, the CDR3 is TGTGCCAGCAGCGTCTCCGGGACCCAAGAGACCCAGTACTTC. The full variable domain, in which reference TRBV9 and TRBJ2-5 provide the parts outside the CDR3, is DSGVTQTPKHLITATGQRVTLRCSPRSGDLSVYWYQQSLDQGLQFLIQYYNGEERAKGNILERFSAQQFPDLHSELNLSSLELGDSALYFCASSVSGTQETQYFGPGTRLLVL.

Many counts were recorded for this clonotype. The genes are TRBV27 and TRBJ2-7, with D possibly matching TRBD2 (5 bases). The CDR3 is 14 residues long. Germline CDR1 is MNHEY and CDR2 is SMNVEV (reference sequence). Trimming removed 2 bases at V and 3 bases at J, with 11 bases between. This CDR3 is CASSLRRAVYEQYF. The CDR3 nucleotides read TGTGCCAGCAGTTTACGAAGAGCGGTCTACGAGCAGTACTTC.

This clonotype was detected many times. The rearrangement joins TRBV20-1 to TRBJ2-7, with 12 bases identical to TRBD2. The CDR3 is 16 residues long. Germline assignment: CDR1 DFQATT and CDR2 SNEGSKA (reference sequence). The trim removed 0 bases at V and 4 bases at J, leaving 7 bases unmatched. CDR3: CSARDLTSGRSYEQYF. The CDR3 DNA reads TGCAGTGCTAGAGATTTAACTAGCGGGAGGAGTTACGAGCAGTACTTC.

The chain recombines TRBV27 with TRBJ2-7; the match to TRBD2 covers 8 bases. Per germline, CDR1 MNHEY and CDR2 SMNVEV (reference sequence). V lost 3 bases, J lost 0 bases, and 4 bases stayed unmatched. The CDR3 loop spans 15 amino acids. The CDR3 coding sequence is TGTGCCAGCAGTTTCTCCGCGGGAGGCTCCTACGAGCAGTACTTC. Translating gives CASSFSAGGSYEQYF.

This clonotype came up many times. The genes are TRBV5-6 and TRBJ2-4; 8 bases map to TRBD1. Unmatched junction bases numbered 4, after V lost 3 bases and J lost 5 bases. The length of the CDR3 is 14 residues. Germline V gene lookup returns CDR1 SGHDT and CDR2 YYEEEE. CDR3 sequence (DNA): TGTGCCAGCAGCTGGGGGACAGGAGAAAACATTCAGTACTTC. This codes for CASSWGTGENIQYF.

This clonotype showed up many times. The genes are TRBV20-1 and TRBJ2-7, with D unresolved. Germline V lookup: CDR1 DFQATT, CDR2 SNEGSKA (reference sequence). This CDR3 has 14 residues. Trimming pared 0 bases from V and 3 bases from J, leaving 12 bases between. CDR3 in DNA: TGCAGTGCTAGAGATCTCGGCAGTTACTACGAGCAGTACTTC. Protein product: CSARDLGSYYEQYF.